This is a list of T cell receptor beta chains from one sample in a study of blood T cell repertoires in COVID-19. The protocol was immunoSEQ multiplex PCR, while the TCRdb copy is restricted to in-frame clones and leaves out a portion. Among 130,000 or so clones listed, around four fifths were seen once. The sequencing input was PBMCs or T cells enriched from blood (not recorded which). These receptors all come from a man aged 35 to 55 with acute COVID-19. Each CDR3 is given with its conserved first and last residue. The order of the fields is V gene, D gene, J gene, clone size, CDR3 DNA, CDR3 protein. D genes are given only for firm matches. Not all rows give a size; the values are once, few, many and, for expanded clones, a class.

TRBV15	-	TRBJ1-6	-	TGTGCCACCAGCAGAGATAGCCCGGATAATTCACCCCTCCACTTT	CATSRDSPDNSPLHF
TRBV6-5	TRBD1	TRBJ2-1	few	TGTGCCAGCAGTAAATACAGGGGGGATAATGAGCAGTTCTTC	CASSKYRGDNEQFF
TRBV18	TRBD2	TRBJ2-1	-	TGTGCCAGCTCACCACAGGCTAGCGGGGGACTGGAGGAGCAGTTCTTC	CASSPQASGGLEEQFF
TRBV11-2	TRBD1	TRBJ2-2	-	TGTGCCAGCAGCCTCGGGACAGGCACCGGGGAGCTGTTTTTT	CASSLGTGTGELFF
TRBV5-1	TRBD2	TRBJ2-1	-	TGCGCCAGCAGCCTCCTACCTATCGGGGGGGCTGGGAATGAGCAGTTCTTC	CASSLLPIGGAGNEQFF
TRBV19	-	TRBJ1-1	-	TGTGCCAGTAGTCTCAATGGGCCTCAAAGGGGTCACACTGAAGCTTTCTTT	CASSLNGPQRGHTEAFF
TRBV5-6	-	TRBJ1-3	-	TGTGCCAGCAGCTTGTACGGGGGAAAGGCAAACACCATATATTTT	CASSLYGGKANTIYF
TRBV6-5	TRBD1	TRBJ1-5	many	TGTGCCAGCAGCGAGGGACAGGGGGCTCAGCCCCAGCATTTT	CASSEGQGAQPQHF
TRBV3-1/TRBV3-2	TRBD1	TRBJ1-2	-	TGTGCCAGCAGCCAGGAGACAGGGGATGGCTACACCTTC	CASSQETGDGYTF
TRBV7-3	-	TRBJ2-3	few	TGTGCCAGCAGCGTGGGCCGGGACACTTACACAGATACGCAGTATTTT	CASSVGRDTYTDTQYF
TRBV6-2/TRBV6-3	TRBD1	TRBJ1-3	-	TGTGCCAGCAGCTCCGGGACAGGGAAGACCATATATTTT	CASSSGTGKTIYF
TRBV5-4	-	TRBJ1-1	-	TGTGCCAGCAGCCCCCCGGGGACACGGGGGAACACTGAAGCTTTCTTT	CASSPPGTRGNTEAFF
TRBV6-6	TRBD2	TRBJ2-2	-	TGTGCCAGCAGTTACCCGACTAGCGGGGGCTCCGGGGAGCTGTTTTTT	CASSYPTSGGSGELFF
TRBV25-1	TRBD2	TRBJ2-3	-	TGTGCCAGCAGAACTAGCGGAACAGATACGCAGTATTTT	CASRTSGTDTQYF
TRBV7-7	-	TRBJ1-3	few	TGTGCTAGCAGCCCTTCTTCGGGGGGAGGAGCGAACACCATATATTTT	CASSPSSGGGANTIYF
TRBV4-2	-	TRBJ2-3	-	TGTGCCAGCAGCCAAGATCGAGTTGATACGCAGTATTTT	CASSQDRVDTQYF
TRBV6-6	-	TRBJ2-4	-	TGTGCCAGCAGTTCCACAGGGAATCAGTACTTC	CASSSTGNQYF